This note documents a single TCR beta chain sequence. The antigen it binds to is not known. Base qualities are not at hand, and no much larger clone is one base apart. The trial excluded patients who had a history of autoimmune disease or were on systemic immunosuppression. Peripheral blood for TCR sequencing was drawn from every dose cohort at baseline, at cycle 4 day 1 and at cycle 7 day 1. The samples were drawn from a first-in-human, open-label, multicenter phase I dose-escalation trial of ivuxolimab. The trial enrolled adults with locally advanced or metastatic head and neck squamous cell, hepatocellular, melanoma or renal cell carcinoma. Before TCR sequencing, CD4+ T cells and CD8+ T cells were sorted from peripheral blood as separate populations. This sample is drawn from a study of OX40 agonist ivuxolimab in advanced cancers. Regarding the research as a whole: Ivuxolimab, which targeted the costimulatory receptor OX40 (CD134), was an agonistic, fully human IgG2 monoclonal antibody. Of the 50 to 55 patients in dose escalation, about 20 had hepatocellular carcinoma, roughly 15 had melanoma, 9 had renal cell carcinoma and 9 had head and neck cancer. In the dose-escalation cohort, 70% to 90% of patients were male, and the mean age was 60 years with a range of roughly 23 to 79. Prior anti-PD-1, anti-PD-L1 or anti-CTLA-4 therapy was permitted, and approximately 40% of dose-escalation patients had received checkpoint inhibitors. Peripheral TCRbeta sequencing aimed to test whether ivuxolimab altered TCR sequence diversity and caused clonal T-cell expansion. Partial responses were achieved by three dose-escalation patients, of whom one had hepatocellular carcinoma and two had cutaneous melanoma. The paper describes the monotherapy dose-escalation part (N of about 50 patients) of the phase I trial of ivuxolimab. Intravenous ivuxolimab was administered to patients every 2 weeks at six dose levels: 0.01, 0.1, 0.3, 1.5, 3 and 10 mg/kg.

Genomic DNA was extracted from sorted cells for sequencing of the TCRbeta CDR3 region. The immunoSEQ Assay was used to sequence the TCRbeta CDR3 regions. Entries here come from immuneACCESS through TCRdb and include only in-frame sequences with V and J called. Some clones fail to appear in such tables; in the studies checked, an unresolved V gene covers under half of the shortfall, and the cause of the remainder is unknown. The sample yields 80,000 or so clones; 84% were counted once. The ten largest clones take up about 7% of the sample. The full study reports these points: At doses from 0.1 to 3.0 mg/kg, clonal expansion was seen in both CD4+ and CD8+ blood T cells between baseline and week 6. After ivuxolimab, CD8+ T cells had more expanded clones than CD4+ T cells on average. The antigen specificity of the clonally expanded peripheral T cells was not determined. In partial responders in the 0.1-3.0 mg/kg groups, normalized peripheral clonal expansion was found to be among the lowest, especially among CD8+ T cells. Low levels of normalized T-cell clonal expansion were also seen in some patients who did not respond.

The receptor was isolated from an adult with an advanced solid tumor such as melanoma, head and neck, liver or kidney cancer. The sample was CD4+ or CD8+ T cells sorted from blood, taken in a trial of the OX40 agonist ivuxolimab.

The DNA sequence follows: TGTGCCAGCAGCTACGGACGTGGCTACGAGCAGTACTTC. This is translated as CASSYGRGYEQYF. The chain employs TRBV28 and TRBJ2-5; the D segment cannot be called with confidence. The end of the DNA is better explained by TRBJ2-7, so the J call may be wrong. The germline V gene yields MDHEN for CDR1 and SYDVKM for CDR2. The CDR3, cysteine through phenylalanine, is 13 amino acids long. Just CDR3 DNA is preserved here, 39 bases in frame from base 1.